The clone carrying this T cell receptor (beta chain) came up once. Sequencing used immunoSEQ multiplex PCR; TCRdb keeps in-frame clones, though not all of them. The sample lists more than 150,000 clones; 75% to 90% were seen once. This sample is part of a study of blood T cell repertoires in COVID-19. The length of the CDR3 is 15 residues. V lost 6 bases and J lost 7, with 21 bases in between. Germline CDR1 reads MNHNY; CDR2 reads SVGAGI (reference sequence). The sample comprised peripheral blood. The source of this sequence is a man aged 70 or older with active or convalescent COVID-19. The chain links TRBV6-6 to TRBJ1-2, with no clear D. CDR3 bases: TGTGCCAGCAGCCGGACCGGGCCCGGACTAGGTGGCTACACCTTC. It codes for CASSRTGPGLGGYTF.